These T cell receptor beta chains were read from a single sample in a study of shared clonotypes between healthy human individuals. Some clones are missing from TCRdb's copy, which holds only in-frame ones; the method was immunoSEQ multiplex PCR. The table records more than 1 million clones, 70% to 80% of them present only once. Sequencing input: memory CD4+ T cells from PBMCs. These receptors all stem from a man aged 18-30 years in good health. Some clones in this sample may be carry-over from other donors' samples. Both conserved end residues are part of each CDR3. D genes are given only for firm matches. The listing skips clone size in some rows; elsewhere it reads once, few, many or a size class.

d_call: .
j_call: TRBJ1-5
v_call: TRBV20-1
clone_size: few
cdr3_nt: TGCAGTGCTGCCCCGGGTCCGCATTTT
cdr3_aa: CSAAPGPHF

d_call: TRBD2
j_call: TRBJ2-3
v_call: TRBV27
clone_size: .
cdr3_nt: TGTGCCAGCAGTTTAGGACTAGCGGGAGGGCCCAGCGCAGATACGCAGTATTTT
cdr3_aa: CASSLGLAGGPSADTQYF

d_call: .
j_call: TRBJ1-2
v_call: TRBV6-6
clone_size: few
cdr3_nt: TGTGCCAGCAGTCCCTCGGGAGGGATCGGCTACACCTTC
cdr3_aa: CASSPSGGIGYTF

d_call: .
j_call: TRBJ1-2
v_call: TRBV30
clone_size: .
cdr3_nt: TGTGCCTGGAGTGAAGCAGCCCCTGGCTACACCTTC
cdr3_aa: CAWSEAAPGYTF

d_call: .
j_call: TRBJ2-7
v_call: TRBV29-1
clone_size: .
cdr3_nt: TGCAGCGTTGTCTTGGGCAGGGAGTACGGAGAGCAGTACTTC
cdr3_aa: CSVVLGREYGEQYF

d_call: .
j_call: TRBJ2-7
v_call: TRBV7-2
clone_size: .
cdr3_nt: TGTGCCAGCAGCTTAGGGGGGCATACTGGATACGAGCAGTACTTC
cdr3_aa: CASSLGGHTGYEQYF

d_call: TRBD2
j_call: TRBJ2-7
v_call: TRBV6-1
clone_size: many
cdr3_nt: TGTGCCAGCAGAGGACTAGCGGGAGTCTACGAGCAGTACTTC
cdr3_aa: CASRGLAGVYEQYF

d_call: TRBD1
j_call: TRBJ1-3
v_call: TRBV28
clone_size: .
cdr3_nt: TGTGCCAGCAGCTCGCCAGGGGGGCCGGGTCGGGGCTCTGGAAACACCATATATTTT
cdr3_aa: CASSSPGGPGRGSGNTIYF

d_call: .
j_call: TRBJ2-7
v_call: TRBV5-1
clone_size: few
cdr3_nt: TGCGCCAGCAGCTTAGGGACGGTATACGAGCAGTACTTC
cdr3_aa: CASSLGTVYEQYF

d_call: .
j_call: TRBJ1-3
v_call: TRBV28
clone_size: once
cdr3_nt: TGTGCCAGCAGTTTACCAGGGTATGGAAACACCATATATTTT
cdr3_aa: CASSLPGYGNTIYF

d_call: TRBD2
j_call: TRBJ2-7
v_call: TRBV30
clone_size: .
cdr3_nt: TGTGCCTGGGGGAACGGGGGGATTATCGACGAGCAGTACTTC
cdr3_aa: CAWGNGGIIDEQYF

d_call: .
j_call: TRBJ2-3
v_call: TRBV7-2
clone_size: .
cdr3_nt: TGTGCCAGCAGCCCCGGCGGCACAGATACGCAGTATTTT
cdr3_aa: CASSPGGTDTQYF

d_call: .
j_call: TRBJ1-1
v_call: TRBV10-2
clone_size: .
cdr3_nt: TGCGCCAGCAGTTATCGACTGGAAAACACTGAAGCTTTCTTT
cdr3_aa: CASSYRLENTEAFF

d_call: TRBD2
j_call: TRBJ2-5
v_call: TRBV11-2
clone_size: .
cdr3_nt: TGTGCCAGCAGCTTATCTAGCGGGAGAGAGACCCAGTACTTC
cdr3_aa: CASSLSSGRETQYF

d_call: TRBD2
j_call: TRBJ2-7
v_call: TRBV27
clone_size: .
cdr3_nt: TGTGCCAGCAGTGCTAGCGGGAGGGCCATCTCTTTC
cdr3_aa: CASSASGRAISF

d_call: TRBD1
j_call: TRBJ2-2
v_call: TRBV9
clone_size: .
cdr3_nt: TGTGCCAGCAGCGTCGCGGGACAGGGATTGGGCGGGGAGCTGTTTTTT
cdr3_aa: CASSVAGQGLGGELFF

d_call: TRBD1
j_call: TRBJ2-1
v_call: TRBV19
clone_size: .
cdr3_nt: TGTGCCAGTAGTATGCGACAGGGGAACAATGAGCAGTTCTTC
cdr3_aa: CASSMRQGNNEQFF

d_call: .
j_call: TRBJ2-5
v_call: TRBV11-2
clone_size: .
cdr3_nt: TGTGCCAGCAGCCTCTTTAGCGGCCCAGGCGGGAAGACCCAGTACTTC
cdr3_aa: CASSLFSGPGGKTQYF

d_call: .
j_call: TRBJ1-3
v_call: TRBV6-6
clone_size: few
cdr3_nt: TGTGCCAGCAGCCCCCCTAACTCTGGAAACACCATATATTTT
cdr3_aa: CASSPPNSGNTIYF

d_call: .
j_call: TRBJ1-4
v_call: TRBV7-9
clone_size: .
cdr3_nt: TGTGCCAGCAGCCCAGGAAGGGGGACTAATGAAAAACTGTTTTTT
cdr3_aa: CASSPGRGTNEKLFF

d_call: .
j_call: TRBJ1-2
v_call: TRBV28
clone_size: few
cdr3_nt: TGTGCCAGCAGTTCTTGGGCAGGCTATGGCTACACCTTC
cdr3_aa: CASSSWAGYGYTF

d_call: .
j_call: TRBJ2-2
v_call: TRBV5-1
clone_size: .
cdr3_nt: TGCGCCAGCAGCTTGGGTCCAGCTGGGCCCGGGGAGCTGTTTTTT
cdr3_aa: CASSLGPAGPGELFF

d_call: TRBD1
j_call: TRBJ1-1
v_call: TRBV7-2
clone_size: .
cdr3_nt: TGTGCCAGCAGCAGGGACAGAGGGCTTGCGAACACTGAAGCTTTCTTT
cdr3_aa: CASSRDRGLANTEAFF

d_call: TRBD1
j_call: TRBJ1-5
v_call: TRBV6-5
clone_size: many
cdr3_nt: TGTGCCAGCAGACCCCAGGGGGGAAGCAATCAGCCCCAGCATTTT
cdr3_aa: CASRPQGGSNQPQHF

d_call: .
j_call: TRBJ2-3
v_call: TRBV9
clone_size: few
cdr3_nt: TGTGCCAGCAGCGTAGCGGCCCATTTTGTGGATACGCAGTATTTT
cdr3_aa: CASSVAAHFVDTQYF

d_call: TRBD2
j_call: TRBJ2-1
v_call: TRBV5-1
clone_size: .
cdr3_nt: TGCGCCAGCAGCTTGGTTGTAGCGGGAGGGGGTGAGCAGTTCTTC
cdr3_aa: CASSLVVAGGGEQFF

d_call: TRBD2
j_call: TRBJ2-1
v_call: TRBV5-1
clone_size: .
cdr3_nt: TGCGCCAGCAGCTACGGGGCGGGAGGCTCCTACAATGAGCAGTTCTTC
cdr3_aa: CASSYGAGGSYNEQFF

d_call: .
j_call: TRBJ1-5
v_call: TRBV7-2
clone_size: .
cdr3_nt: TGTGCCAGCAGCTTGGGGGCGAGGAGCAATCAGCCCCAGCATTTT
cdr3_aa: CASSLGARSNQPQHF

d_call: .
j_call: TRBJ2-5
v_call: TRBV18
clone_size: .
cdr3_nt: TGTGCCAGCTCATCCGACCGAAACCAAGAGACCCAGTACTTC
cdr3_aa: CASSSDRNQETQYF

d_call: .
j_call: TRBJ2-2
v_call: TRBV15
clone_size: .
cdr3_nt: TGTGCCACTGCCCTCGGCCGGGAAAACACCGGGGAGCTGTTTTTT
cdr3_aa: CATALGRENTGELFF

d_call: .
j_call: TRBJ2-7
v_call: TRBV6-1
clone_size: .
cdr3_nt: TGTGCCAGCAGTGAACGGGTGGGGTCCTACGAGCAGTACTTC
cdr3_aa: CASSERVGSYEQYF

d_call: TRBD2
j_call: TRBJ2-7
v_call: TRBV27
clone_size: .
cdr3_nt: TGTGCCAGCACCCGGGGGGTCGAGCAGTACTTC
cdr3_aa: CASTRGVEQYF

d_call: TRBD1
j_call: TRBJ1-3
v_call: TRBV28
clone_size: .
cdr3_nt: TGTGCCAGCAGAGGACAGGTCTCTGGAAACACCATATATTTT
cdr3_aa: CASRGQVSGNTIYF

d_call: .
j_call: TRBJ2-1
v_call: TRBV9
clone_size: few
cdr3_nt: TGTGCCAGCAGCGTAGCGGGAGAGGCAAATGAGCAGTTCTTC
cdr3_aa: CASSVAGEANEQFF

d_call: .
j_call: TRBJ1-5
v_call: TRBV7-2
clone_size: .
cdr3_nt: TGTGCCAGCAGCTTAGGAGGACAGCTTAATCAGCCCCAGCATTTT
cdr3_aa: CASSLGGQLNQPQHF

d_call: .
j_call: TRBJ2-6
v_call: TRBV5-6
clone_size: .
cdr3_nt: TGTGCCAGCAGCTTGCAGGACCGCTCTGGGGCCAACGTCCTGACTTTC
cdr3_aa: CASSLQDRSGANVLTF

d_call: .
j_call: TRBJ2-3
v_call: TRBV7-9
clone_size: once
cdr3_nt: TGTGCCAGCAGCTTAGGGTCGAGTGGCGGCTACACAGATACGCAGTATTTT
cdr3_aa: CASSLGSSGGYTDTQYF

d_call: TRBD1
j_call: TRBJ1-3
v_call: TRBV28
clone_size: .
cdr3_nt: TGTGCCAGCAGTCCAGGGGGACACACGTCCTCTGGAAACACCATATATTTT
cdr3_aa: CASSPGGHTSSGNTIYF

d_call: TRBD1
j_call: TRBJ2-7
v_call: TRBV28
clone_size: once
cdr3_nt: TGTGCCAGCAGTTTAGGGACAGGGGTGTACGAGCAGTACTTC
cdr3_aa: CASSLGTGVYEQYF

d_call: .
j_call: TRBJ1-3
v_call: TRBV30
clone_size: .
cdr3_nt: TGTGCCTGGAGTGCCCCTCGGGGGGCGCTTGCCAACACCATATATTTT
cdr3_aa: CAWSAPRGALANTIYF

d_call: .
j_call: TRBJ2-7
v_call: TRBV7-8
clone_size: .
cdr3_nt: TGTGCCAGCAGCCCCGGGGGCCTCTCCTACGAGCAGTACTTC
cdr3_aa: CASSPGGLSYEQYF

d_call: TRBD1
j_call: TRBJ1-1
v_call: TRBV6-5
clone_size: once
cdr3_nt: TGTGCCAGCAGTTACATTTACAGGGGCCTTAACACTGAAGCTTTCTTT
cdr3_aa: CASSYIYRGLNTEAFF

d_call: .
j_call: TRBJ1-1
v_call: TRBV29-1
clone_size: few
cdr3_nt: TGCAGCGTGATCTATGGGGGCACTGAAGCTTTCTTT
cdr3_aa: CSVIYGGTEAFF

d_call: .
j_call: TRBJ2-7
v_call: TRBV18
clone_size: .
cdr3_nt: TGTGCCAGCTCACCACCTAGCTCCTACGAGCAGTACTTC
cdr3_aa: CASSPPSSYEQYF

d_call: .
j_call: TRBJ1-2
v_call: TRBV10-1
clone_size: .
cdr3_nt: TGCGCCAGCCTAAAGGGGGGGGCGTCCTATGGCTACACCTTC
cdr3_aa: CASLKGGASYGYTF

d_call: .
j_call: TRBJ1-1
v_call: TRBV20-1
clone_size: .
cdr3_nt: TGCAGTGCAGCAGGACTAAGGGAAGCTTTCTTT
cdr3_aa: CSAAGLREAFF

d_call: .
j_call: TRBJ2-7
v_call: TRBV5-1
clone_size: .
cdr3_nt: TGCGCCAGCAGCTTGAGCTGGGTTGGCGAGCAGTACTTC
cdr3_aa: CASSLSWVGEQYF

d_call: .
j_call: TRBJ1-5
v_call: TRBV2
clone_size: .
cdr3_nt: TGTGCCAGCACCCACCTAGACAGGTCCGGTCAGCCCCAGCATTTT
cdr3_aa: CASTHLDRSGQPQHF

d_call: .
j_call: TRBJ1-2
v_call: TRBV2
clone_size: .
cdr3_nt: TGTGCCAGCAGTCGGGGGGCCTTGGGGGCCTATGGCTACACCTTC
cdr3_aa: CASSRGALGAYGYTF

d_call: .
j_call: TRBJ1-1
v_call: TRBV7-9
clone_size: .
cdr3_nt: TGTGCCAGCAGCAAAACAAGCACTGAAGCTTTCTTT
cdr3_aa: CASSKTSTEAFF

d_call: TRBD2
j_call: TRBJ2-1
v_call: TRBV5-4
clone_size: once
cdr3_nt: TGTGCCAGCAGCTTGGACGCGGGAGCCAATGAGCAGTTCTTC
cdr3_aa: CASSLDAGANEQFF

d_call: TRBD1
j_call: TRBJ2-1
v_call: TRBV18
clone_size: .
cdr3_nt: TGTGCCAGCTCACCTCGTCTGATCGGGACAGGGCAAGGAAACAATGAGCAGTTCTTC
cdr3_aa: CASSPRLIGTGQGNNEQFF

d_call: .
j_call: TRBJ2-2
v_call: TRBV27
clone_size: .
cdr3_nt: TGTGCCAGCAGTTTACTACAGTTCACCGGGGAGCTGTTTTTT
cdr3_aa: CASSLLQFTGELFF

d_call: TRBD2
j_call: TRBJ2-3
v_call: TRBV4-2
clone_size: .
cdr3_nt: TGTGCCAGCAGCCAAGCTCTTAGCGGGAGTGATACGCAGTATTTT
cdr3_aa: CASSQALSGSDTQYF

d_call: TRBD2
j_call: TRBJ2-2
v_call: TRBV23-1
clone_size: few
cdr3_nt: TGCGCCAGCACCGCCGGGAGGGGCAGGAACACCGGGGAGCTGTTTTTT
cdr3_aa: CASTAGRGRNTGELFF

d_call: .
j_call: TRBJ1-1
v_call: TRBV19
clone_size: .
cdr3_nt: TGTGCCAGTAGTATGGGGGGCAGGGTGTTAAACACTGAAGCTTTCTTT
cdr3_aa: CASSMGGRVLNTEAFF

d_call: TRBD2
j_call: TRBJ2-1
v_call: TRBV10-3
clone_size: .
cdr3_nt: TGTGCCATCACCCCTGGGCAGGTAGCGGGAGAAAATGAGCAGTTCTTC
cdr3_aa: CAITPGQVAGENEQFF